This T cell receptor beta chain was found in a study of cytomegalovirus exposure and HLA in healthy donors. The approximately 120-subject validation cohort, separate from the approximately 670-subject first cohort, included the donors. Findings and caveats of the study: Rarity characterized most TCR sequences, yet some public TCRs appeared in many donors. The CMV antigen specificity of a few CMV-associated chains was confirmed through in vitro analysis.

Assay: immunoSEQ multiplex PCR; the TCRdb copy retains only in-frame clones and omits some. The sample records approximately 100,000 clones, about 83% being singletons. Notes on this clone: The antigen is undetermined.

The sequence came from a woman aged 30 to 39 in good health and CMV-seronegative. The sample taken for sequencing was PBMCs.

The CDR3 sequence is CASSLQGTEGGKLFF. CDR3 nucleotides: TGTGCCAGCAGTCTCCAGGGTACCGAAGGTGGAAAACTGTTTTTT. The chain joins TRBV28 to TRBJ1-4, with D possibly being TRBD1 (5 bases). The V gene's germline CDR1 is MDHEN and CDR2 SYDVKM. CDR3 length equals 15 residues. Trimming took 5 bases from V and 10 from J, leaving 20 bases between them.